A selection of T cell receptor beta chains follows, all from one sample in a study of PD-L1 blockade in urothelial cancer. This table comes from immunoSEQ multiplex PCR, and its TCRdb copy is limited to in-frame clones, with some not included. The sample lists some 110,000 clones, approximately 89% occurring once. The specimen was PBMCs, collected around atezolizumab (anti-PD-L1) treatment. The receptors were gathered from a man aged 55 to 70 with urothelial cancer. Both conserved end residues are part of each CDR3.

CDR3aa: CASSLDTPTGELFF
j_gene: TRBJ2-2
v_gene: TRBV7-9

CDR3aa: CSVSLAQGNYGYTF
j_gene: TRBJ1-2
v_gene: TRBV29-1

CDR3aa: CAWSFGGLSSGNTIYF
j_gene: TRBJ1-3
v_gene: TRBV30

CDR3aa: CASRERRDTEAFF
j_gene: TRBJ1-1
v_gene: TRBV2

CDR3aa: CASSEDRGGWAKNIQYF
j_gene: TRBJ2-4
v_gene: TRBV6-1

CDR3aa: CASSQDQAGVADTQYF
j_gene: TRBJ2-3
v_gene: TRBV4-2

CDR3aa: CASSFGGVGNTEAFF
j_gene: TRBJ1-1
v_gene: TRBV7-2

CDR3aa: CASSDPDRHNTEAFF
j_gene: TRBJ1-1
v_gene: TRBV6-1

CDR3aa: CASSITGGRTEAFF
j_gene: TRBJ1-1
v_gene: TRBV19

CDR3aa: CASSLGTSNYNEQFF
j_gene: TRBJ2-1
v_gene: TRBV5-1

CDR3aa: CASSSSGTSQETQYF
j_gene: TRBJ2-5
v_gene: TRBV7-7

CDR3aa: CASKKQGGGYTF
j_gene: TRBJ1-2
v_gene: TRBV19

CDR3aa: CASSSPRDPEEGYF
j_gene: TRBJ2-4
v_gene: TRBV7-9

CDR3aa: CASSQESTGGVGGYTF
j_gene: TRBJ1-2
v_gene: TRBV4-1

CDR3aa: CANTAGAETQYF
j_gene: TRBJ2-5
v_gene: TRBV21-1

CDR3aa: CASSPGTSGLLYF
j_gene: TRBJ2-3
v_gene: TRBV7-3

CDR3aa: CASSSAGGSSDTQYF
j_gene: TRBJ2-3
v_gene: TRBV7-9

CDR3aa: CAWSVQGQGFNEQYF
j_gene: TRBJ2-7
v_gene: TRBV30

CDR3aa: CASSSTGGADTGELFF
j_gene: TRBJ2-2
v_gene: TRBV5-8

CDR3aa: CASSEAGDYGYTF
j_gene: TRBJ1-2
v_gene: TRBV2

CDR3aa: CASSHGLAGGQSLETQYF
j_gene: TRBJ2-5
v_gene: TRBV5-1

CDR3aa: CASSLVFGGPPREQFF
j_gene: TRBJ2-1
v_gene: TRBV5-1

CDR3aa: CSVPTGGDEQYF
j_gene: TRBJ2-7
v_gene: TRBV29-1

CDR3aa: CASSFGTSTDTQYF
j_gene: TRBJ2-3
v_gene: TRBV7-9

CDR3aa: CASSWDRKNSGNTIYF
j_gene: TRBJ1-3
v_gene: TRBV9

CDR3aa: CASRTRGGTEAFF
j_gene: TRBJ1-1
v_gene: TRBV7-2

CDR3aa: CAITGTGKTYEQYF
j_gene: TRBJ2-7
v_gene: TRBV7-9

CDR3aa: CASSFMGQVLAEAFF
j_gene: TRBJ1-1
v_gene: TRBV11-2

CDR3aa: CASSAVAGMWVEQFF
j_gene: TRBJ2-1
v_gene: TRBV6-1